The sequence of this T cell receptor beta chain was determined in a study of tumor-infiltrating lymphocytes in primary liver carcinoma. Whole-study context: The patients included men and women who were aged 30 to 69 years. In every tissue type, samples returned a similar yield of roughly 3.65 to 7.5 million productive TCRbeta reads. Points from the study as a whole: The study found a significantly higher top-250-clone fraction in tumors than in blood (p = 0.039). Whereas tumor region pairs overlapped more, tumor-adjacent and tumor-blood pairs overlapped less.

Researchers generated TCR beta cDNA from about 460 ng of total RNA, relying on a constant-region primer. For TCR beta, libraries were produced by three nested multiplex PCR rounds using slightly modified ARM-PCR. TCRdb reanalysed the multiplex PCR reads using MiXCR and keeps one entry per CDR3 protein. The table has roughly 86,000 distinct CDR3 sequences, around 68% seen once; the top ten hold 27%. This clonotype was seen ten or more times. The antigen is undetermined. The tissue used was unsorted bulk material of 20-30 mg. RNA and DNA were co-extracted from it with the AllPrep DNA/RNA mini kit. The receptor comes from a man in his forties with primary liver carcinoma and hepatitis B virus infection. The material sequenced was tumor-adjacent normal liver tissue.

CDR3 nucleotide sequence: TGCGCCAGCAGTAAGCTGGGGCCACCCGGGGAGCTGTTTTTT. It is translated as CASSKLGPPGELFF. The chain couples TRBV5-1 to TRBJ2-2, with D perhaps TRBD1 (5 bases). There are 14 residues in the CDR3. CDR1 is SGHRS and CDR2 is YFSETQ in the germline V gene. V lost 5 bases to trimming and J lost 6 bases, with 14 bases between them.